The clone carrying this T cell receptor (beta chain) was detected ten times or more. Its antigen remains unknown. Time point defined: newly diagnosed GD, antithyroid drugs for less than 3 months. Construction of the TCR library relied on RNA isolated from PBMCs. Libraries of TCR beta came from iRepertoire HTBI primers plus Arm-PCR of CDR3 regions. TCRdb reprocessed the multiplex PCR reads with MiXCR, giving one entry per CDR3 protein. There are around 500,000 distinct CDR3 sequences in the sample; 9.5% to 15% occur only once, and roughly 8.2% lies in the top ten. The sample comes from a study of regulatory T cells in long-lasting Graves disease. This CDR3 is 13 amino acids long. Germline CDR1 GTSNPN, CDR2 SVGIG (reference sequence). V lost 0 bases to trimming and J lost 9 bases, with 9 bases between them. Study results and caveats: Persistent patients had more shared public clonotypes (under 3,000) than new patients (roughly 940). Newly diagnosed disease favored TRBV20-1 and TRBJ2-1 over persistent disease.

This sample was also put to use in a study of T cells in Graves' hyperthyroidism and ophthalmopathy.

This receptor was taken from a woman under 40 with Graves disease. V gene TRBV30 combines with J gene TRBJ1-6; D is unclear. This specimen was peripheral blood mononuclear cells (PBMCs), taken at new diagnosis, from a patient treated with antithyroid drugs. The CDR3 reads CAWSVRWGSPLHF. In nucleotides, the CDR3 is TGTGCCTGGAGTGTACGCTGGGGTTCACCCCTCCACTTT.